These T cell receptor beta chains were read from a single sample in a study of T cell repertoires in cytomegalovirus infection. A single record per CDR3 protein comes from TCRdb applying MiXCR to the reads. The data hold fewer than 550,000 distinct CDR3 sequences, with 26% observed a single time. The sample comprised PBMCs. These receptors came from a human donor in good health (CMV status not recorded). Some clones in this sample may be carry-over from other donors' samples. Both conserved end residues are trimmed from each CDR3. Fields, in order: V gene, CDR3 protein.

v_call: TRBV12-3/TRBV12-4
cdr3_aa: ASSLEDRVETQY

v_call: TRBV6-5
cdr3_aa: ASSYSSSNSYEQY

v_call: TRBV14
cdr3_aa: ASSQVHSSYEQY

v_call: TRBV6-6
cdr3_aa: ASSYGVRVGETQY

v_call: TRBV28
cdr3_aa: ASSSTIYT

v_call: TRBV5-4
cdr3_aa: ASSAASGIETQY

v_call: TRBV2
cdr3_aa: ASSRLTRTGDSQPQH

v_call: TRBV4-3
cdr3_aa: ASSQVTSGNNEQF

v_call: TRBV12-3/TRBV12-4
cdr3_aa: ASSFEYTEAF

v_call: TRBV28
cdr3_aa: ASTLPGQTNSPLH

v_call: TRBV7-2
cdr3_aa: ASSRNRDRETQY

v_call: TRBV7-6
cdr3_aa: ASSFSGKIPYNEQF

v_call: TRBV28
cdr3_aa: ASSPGWPQH

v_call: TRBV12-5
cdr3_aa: ASGLVRGPSDLQETQY

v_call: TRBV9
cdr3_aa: ASSVEPGGGYEQY

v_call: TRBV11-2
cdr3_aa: ASSPPPRATGELF

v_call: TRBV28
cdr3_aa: ASRETVYNEQF

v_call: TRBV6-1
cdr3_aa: ASIRIRRTGEYTGELF

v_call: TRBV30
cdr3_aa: AWRPFEGSSYNSPLH

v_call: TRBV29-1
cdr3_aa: SVEMHGGAGGYT

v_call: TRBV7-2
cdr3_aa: ASSLTSRASYEQY

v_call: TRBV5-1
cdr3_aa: ASSSGQVPNTEAF

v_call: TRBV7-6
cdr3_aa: ASSPRDRVPIAAKNIQY

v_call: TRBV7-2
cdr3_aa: ASSFAGGGNTEAF

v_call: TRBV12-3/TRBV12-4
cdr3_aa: ASSPRAYGYT

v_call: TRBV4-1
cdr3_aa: ASQRTGQETQY

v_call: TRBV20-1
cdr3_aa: SARSGLAGRETQY

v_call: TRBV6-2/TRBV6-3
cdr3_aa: ASRPLAGVQKTQY

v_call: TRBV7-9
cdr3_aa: ASSLDDQGSQY

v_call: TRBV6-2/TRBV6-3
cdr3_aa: ASSLGPANYGYT

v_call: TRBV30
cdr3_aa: AWSTRGGDRGSQH

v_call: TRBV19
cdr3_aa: ASIGVRTSGDQYNEQF

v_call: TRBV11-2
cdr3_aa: ASSTLSGELF

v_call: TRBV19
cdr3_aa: ASSISQLMGSYNEQF

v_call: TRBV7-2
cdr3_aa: ASSRLFSGGYYEQY

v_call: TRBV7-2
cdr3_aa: ASSLLSRFSGNTIY

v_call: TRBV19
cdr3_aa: ASSITRANVLT

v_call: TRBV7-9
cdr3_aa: ASSSYRGNEKLF

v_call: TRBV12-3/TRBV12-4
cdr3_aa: ASSSDRGQY

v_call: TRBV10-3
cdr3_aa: AISESPSPRAGEGTDTQY

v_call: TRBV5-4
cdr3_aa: ASSFRTGGNTEAF

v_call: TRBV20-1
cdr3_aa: SAKRGVGRETQY

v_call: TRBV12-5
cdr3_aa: ASAPPGLTEQF

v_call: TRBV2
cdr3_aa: ASRDRENYGYT

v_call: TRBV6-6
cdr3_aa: ASDAGQGAPGTEAF

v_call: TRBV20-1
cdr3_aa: SAKTSGTYNEQF

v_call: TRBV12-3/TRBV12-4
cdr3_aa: ASSRTSGGTQPTYEQY

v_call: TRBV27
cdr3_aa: ASSRTGDLLPGNTIY

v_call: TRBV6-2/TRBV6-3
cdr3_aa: ASSYSGLSGANVLT

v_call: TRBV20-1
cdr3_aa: SARDPGGGLLHEQF

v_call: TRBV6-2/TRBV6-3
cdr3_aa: ASSYSADSGANVLT

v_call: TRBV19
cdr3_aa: ASSKGLAGVGWVIQY